The 21 T cell receptor beta chains below were found in one sample sequenced in a study of blood T cell repertoires in COVID-19. Profiling relied on immunoSEQ multiplex PCR, and the TCRdb table lists in-frame clones only, not all of them. The table has a few hundred thousand clones, roughly 88% seen once. The sequenced sample consisted of PBMCs or T cells enriched from blood (not recorded which). The source of these receptors is a woman aged 45-65 years with acute COVID-19.

The rearrangement uses TRBV5-5 and TRBJ1-2, with 8 nucleotides matching TRBD1. Unmatched junction bases numbered 6, after V lost 0 bases and J lost 5 bases. The CDR3 contains 15 residues. CDR1 SGHKS and CDR2 YYEKEE come from the germline V gene (reference sequence). CDR3 loop: CASSLAQGAYYGYTF. The DNA of the CDR3 is TGTGCCAGCAGCTTGGCGCAGGGGGCGTATTATGGCTACACCTTC.

The gene calls are TRBV5-4 and TRBJ1-6; 7 nucleotides match TRBD1. CDR3 length equals 13 residues. J gave up 7 bases and V 7 bases, and 5 bases lay outside the gene matches. Per germline, CDR1 SGHNT and CDR2 YYREEE (reference sequence). The CDR3 nucleotides read TGTGCCAGCTCCGGGACAGCAAATTCACCCCTCCACTTT. It translates to CASSGTANSPLHF.

J is TRBJ2-5 and V is TRBV5-4; 11 bases are a match to TRBD1. This CDR3 spans 16 amino acids. V gave up 3 bases and J gave up 4 bases; unmatched junction bases: 8. Looked up from germline, CDR1 is SGHNT and CDR2 is YYREEE (reference sequence). DNA for the CDR3: TGTGCCAGCAGCTCCGAAGGACAGGGGGCAGGAGAGACCCAGTACTTC. Amino acid sequence: CASSSEGQGAGETQYF.

The CDR3 coding sequence is TGTGCCTGGAGTAAGGGGACTAGCGGGAGGGTAGGGGGGCAGTATTTT. It translates to CAWSKGTSGRVGGQYF. J is TRBJ2-3 and V is TRBV30, with 16 bases that match TRBD2. The CDR3 runs 16 residues. V trimming: 2 bases; J trimming: 11 bases; junction bases outside the gene matches: 10. Germline V gives CDR1 GTSNPN, CDR2 SVGIG (reference sequence).

This clone has only one observation. J is TRBJ2-3 and V is TRBV7-2; D is undetermined. Trimming pared 5 bases from V and 0 bases from J, leaving 3 bases between. CDR3 length: 12 amino acids. CDR1 is SGHTA and CDR2 is FQGNSA in the germline V gene. In DNA form, the CDR3 reads TGTGCCAGCAGCCCAAGCACAGATACGCAGTATTTT. This translates into CASSPSTDTQYF.

Notes on this clone: The sample contains more than one DNA sequence encoding this CDR3. This chain joins TRBV7-9 and TRBJ2-3; D might be TRBD2 (6 bases). CDR3 length: 13 amino acids. Germline CDR1 SEHNR, CDR2 FQNEAQ (reference sequence). V was clipped by 0 bases and J by 5 bases, with 6 bases between them. The CDR3, as DNA: TGTGCCAGCAGCTTAGCGGGAGGAGATACGCAGTATTTT. This sequence encodes CASSLAGGDTQYF.

In this sample, this clone turned up once. The chain recombines TRBV7-8 with TRBJ2-5; D might be TRBD2 (5 bases). Germline loops: CDR1 SGHVS, CDR2 FQNEAQ. This CDR3 spans 11 amino acids. V lost 5 bases to trimming and J lost 14 bases, with 15 bases between them. As DNA, the CDR3 is TGTGCCAGCAGCCAAGCAGGACTCACATACTTC. This encodes CASSQAGLTYF.

The CDR3 here is CASSFSGAYEQYF. In nucleotides, the CDR3 is TGTGCCAGCAGTTTTTCAGGGGCCTACGAGCAGTACTTC. The chain couples TRBV27 to TRBJ2-7, with a weak D call TRBD1 (6 bases). CDR3 length equals 13 residues. Trimming left V 3 bases short and J 2 bases short, with 8 bases between. Looked up from germline, CDR1 is MNHEY and CDR2 is SMNVEV (reference sequence).

The chain combines TRBV6-5 with TRBJ1-4, with D possibly TRBD1 on 5 matching bases. Trimming shortened V by 5 bases and J by 4 bases, and 14 bases separated the two germline ends. CDR1 MNHEY and CDR2 SVGAGI come from the germline V gene. The CDR3 consists of 15 residues. CDR3 amino acids: CASSTSGGDNEKLFF. The CDR3 region has the DNA TGTGCCAGCAGTACCTCAGGAGGGGATAATGAAAAACTGTTTTTT.

The V gene is TRBV27, the J gene TRBJ1-5; D is perhaps TRBD1 (6 bases). Trimming took 2 bases from V and 4 from J, leaving 9 bases between them. This CDR3 is built from 14 residues. Germline V gives CDR1 MNHEY, CDR2 SMNVEV (reference sequence). CDR3 sequence (DNA): TGTGCCAGCAGTTTACAGGGGATGAATCAGCCCCAGCATTTT. Its protein product is CASSLQGMNQPQHF.

The chain is built from TRBV5-1 and TRBJ2-1; unclear D gene. The CDR3 length is 15 residues. Trimming shortened V by 0 bases and J by 0 bases, and 7 bases separated the two germline ends. Looked up from germline, CDR1 is SGHRS and CDR2 is YFSETQ. The CDR3 reads CASSLGGDSYNEQFF. CDR3 DNA sequence: TGCGCCAGCAGCTTGGGAGGAGACTCCTACAATGAGCAGTTCTTC. The full variable domain, in which reference TRBV5-1 and TRBJ2-1 provide the parts outside the CDR3, is KAGVTQTPRYLIKTRGQQVTLSCSPISGHRSVSWYQQTPGQGLQFLFEYFSETQRNKGNFPGRFSGRQFSNSRSEMNVSTLELGDSALYLCASSLGGDSYNEQFFGPGTRLTVL.

About this clone: One junction end does not reproduce the germline sequence, and a read error may be involved. The J gene is TRBJ1-5, the V gene TRBV7-7, with 7 bases matching TRBD1. Germline values: CDR1 SSHAT, CDR2 FNYEAQ (reference sequence). The CDR3 length is 15 residues. CDR3 sequence (DNA): TGTGCTAGCAGAACAGGGGCGAGGGGCAATCAGCCCCAGCATTTT. It translates to CASRTGARGNQPQHF.

The chain's CDR3 is CASSRQGINEKLFF. CDR3 nucleotide sequence: TGTGCCAGCTCCCGACAGGGCATTAATGAAAAACTGTTTTTT. The J gene is TRBJ1-4, the V gene TRBV6-5; 7 bases match TRBD1. The ends lost 8 bases at V and 4 bases at J; junction bases unmatched: 7. This CDR3 is built from 14 residues. Germline CDR1 reads MNHEY; CDR2 reads SVGAGI.

This chain joins TRBV28 and TRBJ1-2; D is unresolved. The germline gives CDR1 MDHEN, CDR2 SYDVKM. Deletions cut 2 bases from V and 8 bases from J, with 15 bases between. The CDR3 loop spans 14 amino acids. CDR3: CASSLNLGPGGYTF. The CDR3 nucleotides read TGTGCCAGCAGTTTAAATCTGGGCCCTGGAGGCTACACCTTC.

The rearrangement links TRBV7-8 to TRBJ2-1, with 8 bases fitting TRBD2. The CDR3 length is 15 residues. Germline V lookup: CDR1 SGHVS, CDR2 FQNEAQ. V trimming: 5 bases; J trimming: 6 bases; junction bases outside the gene matches: 9. CDR3 sequence (DNA): TGTGCCAGCAGCCAATCATCGCGGGGGGCCAATGAGCAGTTCTTC. This encodes CASSQSSRGANEQFF.

This chain uses TRBV6-1 with TRBJ2-7, with TRBD1 matching 7 bases. In germline, CDR1 is MNHNS, CDR2 SASEGT. The CDR3 totals 14 residues. V trimming: 1 base; J trimming: 3 bases; junction bases outside the gene matches: 3. The CDR3 sequence is CASSEDNRGYEQYF. In DNA, the CDR3 is TGTGCCAGCAGTGAAGATAACAGGGGCTACGAGCAGTACTTC.

This clone was found once. V and J are TRBV9 and TRBJ2-7; the match to TRBD1 covers 9 bases. V trimming: 3 bases; J trimming: 5 bases; junction bases outside the gene matches: 6. The CDR3 has 14 residues. Germline loops: CDR1 SGDLS, CDR2 YYNGEE. Written as DNA, the CDR3 is TGTGCCAGCAGCGACCGGGACAGGGAAGACGAGCAGTACTTC. Its translation is CASSDRDREDEQYF. Combining the CDR3 with reference TRBV9 and TRBJ2-7 gives the whole variable domain DSGVTQTPKHLITATGQRVTLRCSPRSGDLSVYWYQQSLDQGLQFLIQYYNGEERAKGNILERFSAQQFPDLHSELNLSSLELGDSALYFCASSDRDREDEQYFGPGTRLTVT.

As DNA, the CDR3 is TGTGCCAGTAGCTTAGTGCTGGTAAATACGCAGTATTTT. It specifies CASSLVLVNTQYF. J is TRBJ2-3 and V is TRBV19, with D hard to call. Trimming removed 6 bases at V and 7 bases at J, with 14 bases between. CDR1 LNHDA and CDR2 SQIVND come from the germline V gene (reference sequence). The CDR3 loop spans 13 amino acids.

The CDR3 loop reads CASSETVNTEAFF. In DNA, the CDR3 is TGTGCCAGCAGCGAGACAGTGAACACTGAAGCTTTCTTT. V and J are TRBV7-3 and TRBJ1-1, with D perhaps TRBD1 (5 bases). Germline V lookup: CDR1 SGHTA, CDR2 FQGTGA. The CDR3 is 13 amino acids. Deletions cut 5 bases from V and 0 bases from J, with 7 bases between.

This clone was seen more than once but under ten times. The gene calls are TRBV2 and TRBJ1-2, with D possibly being TRBD1 (6 bases). With 7 bases removed from V and 4 bases from J, the gap between germline ends came to 13 bases. The CDR3 is 13 residues long. Germline assignment: CDR1 SNHLY and CDR2 FYNNEI. CDR3 in amino acids: CASTPQGTYGYTF. In nucleotides, the CDR3 is TGTGCCAGCACCCCCCAGGGGACCTATGGCTACACCTTC.

This clone appeared once. The chain is built from TRBV7-2 and TRBJ2-7; a possible D gene is TRBD2 (5 bases). This CDR3 is built from 15 residues. Germline loops: CDR1 SGHTA, CDR2 FQGNSA. V lost 4 bases and J 2 bases, leaving 15 bases between the germline ends. The CDR3 sequence is CASSSTVSGPYEQYF. The CDR3 DNA reads TGTGCCAGCAGCTCCACAGTGAGCGGCCCCTACGAGCAGTACTTC.